The 23 T cell receptor beta chains reported below all come from one sample, sequenced in a study of T cell changes during pregnancy in multiple sclerosis. Profiled with immunoSEQ multiplex PCR; TCRdb holds only in-frame clones, not every one. The table has under 60,000 clones, 92% seen once. Sequenced here: CD4+ T cells from peripheral blood mononuclear cells, sampled after pregnancy. These receptors were obtained from a female donor with multiple sclerosis, enrolled in a pregnancy study.

This clone was counted once. The V gene is TRBV29-1, the J gene TRBJ2-5; 10 positions match TRBD1. The better agreement between TRBJ2-7 and the DNA end casts doubt on the J call. Per the germline V gene, CDR1 is SQVTM and CDR2 is ANQGSEA. CDR3 length: 13 residues. As DNA, the CDR3 is TGCAGCGCCTCAGTCGGACAGGGGGTCGAGCAGTACTTC. Protein sequence: CSASVGQGVEQYF.

V and J are TRBV19 and TRBJ2-5, with 8 bases that match TRBD2. The CDR3 loop spans 15 amino acids. CDR1 and CDR2 from the germline V gene are LNHDA and SQIVND (reference sequence). Trimming removed 7 bases from V and 5 bases from J; junction bases left unmatched: 12. The CDR3 sequence is CASTLTGTRGETQYF. The DNA of the CDR3 is TGTGCCAGTACCCTGACTGGGACTAGAGGGGAGACCCAGTACTTC.

The chain has TRBV29-1 and TRBJ2-5, with a tentative D call TRBD2 (5 bases). The J call could be wrong; TRBJ2-7 is a better fit for the DNA end. The CDR3 totals 12 residues. Germline V lookup: CDR1 SQVTM, CDR2 ANQGSEA. This chain's CDR3 is CSVIERIYEQYF. The DNA for the CDR3 is TGCAGCGTTATCGAGCGGATCTACGAGCAGTACTTC.

J is TRBJ1-2 and V is TRBV4-3; D is unresolved. V was shortened by 4 bases and J by 4 bases, with 13 bases between the two germline ends. The CDR3 length is 14 residues. Germline CDR1 reads LGHNA; CDR2 reads YSLEER. The CDR3 DNA reads TGCGCCAGCAGCCCCGCGGGCAGGTCCTATGGCTACACCTTC. This gives the protein CASSPAGRSYGYTF.

The chain is built from TRBV5-1 and TRBJ1-5; D unresolved. The CDR3 has 13 residues. Looked up from germline, CDR1 is SGHRS and CDR2 is YFSETQ. V was pared by 4 bases and J by 4 bases, with 9 bases between. The CDR3 DNA follows: TGCGCCAGCAGCACCGGAGCGAATCAGCCCCAGCATTTT. Protein sequence: CASSTGANQPQHF.

This clone was detected a few times. This chain links TRBV7-3 with TRBJ1-1; D remains unclear. The V end was cut by 3 bases, the J end by 1 base, with 6 bases between. The CDR3 covers 13 residues. Germline CDR1 reads SGHTA; CDR2 reads FQGTGA. CDR3 sequence (DNA): TGTGCCAGCAGCTTCTCCTCGAACACTGAAGCTTTCTTT. Protein product: CASSFSSNTEAFF. The whole variable domain, remainder taken from reference TRBV7-3 and TRBJ1-1, is GAGVSQTPSNKVTEKGKYVELRCDPISGHTALYWYRQSLGQGPEFLIYFQGTGAADDSGLPNDRFFAVRPEGSVSTLKIQRTERGDSAVYLCASSFSSNTEAFFGQGTRLTVV.

The genes are TRBV19 and TRBJ1-3; D remains unclear. The CDR3 is made up of 16 amino acids. With 3 bases removed from V and 1 base from J, the gap between germline ends came to 13 bases. Per germline, CDR1 LNHDA and CDR2 SQIVND (reference sequence). CDR3 sequence reads: CASSIIVGTSGNTIYF. The CDR3 bases are TGTGCCAGTAGTATTATTGTCGGTACTTCTGGAAACACCATATATTTT.

The chain carries TRBV30 and TRBJ1-5, with D perhaps TRBD1 (5 bases). CDR3 length equals 14 residues. Between the trimmed V and J ends, which lost 0 bases and 7 bases, there was a span of 13 bases. Per the germline V gene, CDR1 is GTSNPN and CDR2 is SVGIG (reference sequence). The CDR3 DNA sequence: TGTGCCTGGAGTGTAGCGGGGCTTGGGCAGCCCCAGCATTTT. Encoded protein: CAWSVAGLGQPQHF.

The V and J genes are TRBV7-2 and TRBJ2-3; weak D call: TRBD2 (6 bases). V gave up 4 bases and J gave up 3 bases, with 14 bases separating them. The CDR3 is 15 amino acids. Germline V gene data show CDR1 as SGHTA and CDR2 as FQGNSA. CDR3 residues: CASSYSAGFTDTQYF. DNA for the CDR3: TGTGCCAGCAGCTATAGTGCGGGATTTACAGATACGCAGTATTTT.

This rearrangement joins TRBV27 to TRBJ1-5, with 10 nucleotides matching TRBD1. CDR1 is MNHEY, CDR2 SMNVEV, per germline (reference sequence). The V and J ends lost 6 bases and 5 bases, in that order; junction bases with no gene match: 7. The CDR3 spans 15 residues. The CDR3 reads CASRAGTGDHQPQHF. In DNA form, the CDR3 reads TGTGCCAGCAGAGCCGGGACAGGGGATCATCAGCCCCAGCATTTT.

This chain links TRBV9 with TRBJ2-5; D call uncertain. This CDR3 has 13 amino acids. CDR1 is SGDLS and CDR2 is YYNGEE in the germline V gene. V was pared by 0 bases and J by 2 bases, with 5 bases between. Written as DNA, the CDR3 is TGTGCCAGCAGCGTAGGACAACAAGAGACCCAGTACTTC. It yields the protein CASSVGQQETQYF.

The rearrangement joins TRBV5-1 to TRBJ2-3, with D perhaps TRBD1 (5 bases). V was pared by 1 base and J by 5 bases, with 11 bases between. Germline values: CDR1 SGHRS, CDR2 YFSETQ. The CDR3 loop spans 14 amino acids. The DNA for the CDR3 is TGCGCCAGCAGCTTGAGCCAGGGATTAGATACGCAGTATTTT. Translated: CASSLSQGLDTQYF.

The chain employs TRBV18 and TRBJ2-7, with 8 bases identical to TRBD2. The CDR3 has 16 amino acids. V shed 2 bases and J 4 bases; nucleotides not matched to a gene: 10. The germline CDR1 and CDR2 sequences are KGHSH and LQKENI. The CDR3 DNA is TGTGCCAGCTCACCAGGTGCGGGAGGCTACCCGTACGAGCAGTACTTC. Translating it yields CASSPGAGGYPYEQYF.

The chain carries TRBV4-3 and TRBJ2-7; 9 bases agree with TRBD2. V was pared by 1 base and J by 1 base, with 11 bases of the junction left unmatched. CDR1 is LGHNA and CDR2 is YSLEER in the germline V gene. CDR3 length equals 18 residues. CDR3 sequence: CASSQGSGREGSSYEQYF. The CDR3 nucleotides read TGCGCCAGCAGCCAAGGTTCCGGGCGGGAGGGCAGTTCCTACGAGCAGTACTTC.

This clone was seen just once. The chain joins TRBV7-2 to TRBJ1-2; the D gene is possibly TRBD1 (6 bases). Trimming pared 6 bases from V and 5 bases from J, leaving 19 bases between. The CDR3 spans 15 residues. The germline V gene has CDR1 SGHTA and CDR2 FQGNSA. The CDR3 DNA sequence: TGTGCCAGCAGTTCCCACAGGGTCCCCGGGTATGGCTACACCTTC. It codes for CASSSHRVPGYGYTF.

The V gene is TRBV5-1, the J gene TRBJ2-7, with 9 bases that match TRBD2. After removal of 4 bases from V and 2 bases from J, the junction contained 4 bases not matched to a gene. The CDR3 has 14 residues. Germline V gene lookup returns CDR1 SGHRS and CDR2 YFSETQ. CDR3 in DNA: TGCGCCAGCAGCGTAATAGCGGGAGCCTACGAGCAGTACTTC. This translates into CASSVIAGAYEQYF.

This clone was observed a single time. The chain carries TRBV29-1 and TRBJ2-6; possibly TRBD1 for D (6 bases). Germline V CDR1 and CDR2: SQVTM, ANQGSEA. The CDR3 has 18 amino acids. Trimming took 6 bases from V and 1 from J, leaving 22 bases between them. The CDR3 DNA reads as TGCAGCGTACCTACGGGACACCCGAAAGGGTCTGGGGCCAACGTCCTGACTTTC. It translates to CSVPTGHPKGSGANVLTF.

The chain has TRBV10-3 and TRBJ1-1; D ambiguous. This CDR3 is built from 15 residues. V was trimmed by 0 bases and J by 0 bases, leaving 8 bases between them. CDR1 is ENHRY, CDR2 SYGVKD, per germline. The CDR3 bases are TGTGCCATCAGTGAGTCGGCTGATTTGAACACTGAAGCTTTCTTT. It encodes CAISESADLNTEAFF.

This clone came up a few times. This rearrangement joins TRBV5-6 to TRBJ1-4; 7 bases line up with TRBD1. CDR3 size: 14 residues. The ends lost 3 bases at V and 5 bases at J; junction bases unmatched: 4. Germline loops: CDR1 SGHDT, CDR2 YYEEEE. In nucleotides, the CDR3 is TGTGCCAGCAGCTGGGGACAGTCCAATGAAAAACTGTTTTTT. Residues: CASSWGQSNEKLFF.

This clone showed up just once. The germline gene is not matched at one end of the junction; a read error may be the cause. The V and J genes are TRBV5-4 and TRBJ2-7; 7 bases match TRBD1. The CDR3 is 13 residues long. Germline V CDR1 and CDR2: SGHNT, YYREEE (reference sequence). CDR3 bases: TGTGCCAGCAGCTTTACAGGGGTTTACGAGCAGCACTTC. Translating gives CASSFTGVYEQHF. The full variable domain, completed using reference TRBV5-4 and TRBJ2-7, is ETGVTQSPTHLIKTRGQQVTLRCSSQSGHNTVSWYQQALGQGPQFIFQYYREEENGRGNFPPRFSGLQFPNYSSELNVNALELDDSALYLCASSFTGVYEQHFGPGTRLTVT.

V usage is TRBV2 and J usage is TRBJ2-3; 7 nucleotides line up with TRBD1. V shed 10 bases, J shed 7 bases, and the junction held 11 bases outside the gene matches. This CDR3 contains 13 residues. Germline V gene lookup returns CDR1 SNHLY and CDR2 FYNNEI. The CDR3 here is CATRLTGENTQYF. As DNA, the CDR3 is TGTGCCACCAGACTAACAGGGGAAAATACGCAGTATTTT.

The gene calls are TRBV5-5 and TRBJ2-3; 8 positions match TRBD1. The CDR3 consists of 12 residues. The germline gives CDR1 SGHKS, CDR2 YYEKEE (reference sequence). Trimming took 4 bases from V and 8 from J; bases not matched to a gene: 3. The CDR3 DNA is TGTGCCAGCAGCATACAGGGGGGTACGCAGTATTTT. Residues: CASSIQGGTQYF.

The V call is TRBV13, the J call TRBJ1-2; weak D call: TRBD1 (6 bases). CDR1 and CDR2 from the germline V gene are PRHDT and FYEKMQ (reference sequence). The V gene lost 8 bases and the J gene lost 4 bases, with 20 bases spanning the gap. The CDR3 has 15 residues. The CDR3 sequence is CASSPVGQGIYGYTF. The CDR3 region has the DNA TGTGCCAGCTCCCCGGTAGGGCAGGGGATCTATGGCTACACCTTC.